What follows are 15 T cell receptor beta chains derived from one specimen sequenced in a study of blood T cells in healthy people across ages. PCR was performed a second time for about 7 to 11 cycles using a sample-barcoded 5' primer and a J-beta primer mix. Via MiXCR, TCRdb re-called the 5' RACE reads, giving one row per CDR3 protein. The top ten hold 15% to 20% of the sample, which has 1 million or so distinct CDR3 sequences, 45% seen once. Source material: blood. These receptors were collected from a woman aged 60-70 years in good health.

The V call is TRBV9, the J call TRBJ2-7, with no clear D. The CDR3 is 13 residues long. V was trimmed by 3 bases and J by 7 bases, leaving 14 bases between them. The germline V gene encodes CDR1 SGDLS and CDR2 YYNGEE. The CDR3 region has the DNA TGTGCCAGCAGCGCCGCCCCTCTCCGGGAGCAGTACTTC. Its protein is CASSAAPLREQYF.

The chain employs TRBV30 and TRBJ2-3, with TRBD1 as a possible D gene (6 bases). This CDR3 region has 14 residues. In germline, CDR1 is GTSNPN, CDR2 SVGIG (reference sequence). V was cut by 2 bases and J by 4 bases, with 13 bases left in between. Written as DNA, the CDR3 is TGTGCCTGGAGTATACGAAAGGGGGCAGATACGCAGTATTTT. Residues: CAWSIRKGADTQYF.

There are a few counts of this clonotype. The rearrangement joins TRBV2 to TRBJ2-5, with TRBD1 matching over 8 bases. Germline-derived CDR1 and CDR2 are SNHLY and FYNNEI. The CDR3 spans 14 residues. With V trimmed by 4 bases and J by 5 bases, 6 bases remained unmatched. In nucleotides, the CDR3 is TGTGCCAGCAGTGGACGGGACAGGTTTGAGACCCAGTACTTC. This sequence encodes CASSGRDRFETQYF.

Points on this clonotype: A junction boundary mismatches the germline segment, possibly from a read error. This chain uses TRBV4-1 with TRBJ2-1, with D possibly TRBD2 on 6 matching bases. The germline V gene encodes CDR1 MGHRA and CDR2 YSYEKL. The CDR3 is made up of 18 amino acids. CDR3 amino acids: CVSSQGLLRRGHYNEQFF. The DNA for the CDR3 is TGCGTCAGCAGCCAAGGCCTCTTAAGGAGGGGCCACTACAATGAGCAGTTCTTC.

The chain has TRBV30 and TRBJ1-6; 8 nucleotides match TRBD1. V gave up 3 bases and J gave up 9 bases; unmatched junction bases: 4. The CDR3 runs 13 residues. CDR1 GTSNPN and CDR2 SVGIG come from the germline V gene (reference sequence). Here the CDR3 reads CAWRGTGSSPLHF. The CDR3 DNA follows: TGTGCCTGGAGAGGGACAGGTTCTTCACCCCTCCACTTT. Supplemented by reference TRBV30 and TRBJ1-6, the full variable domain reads SQTIHQWPATLVQPVGSPLSLECTVEGTSNPNLYWYRQAAGRGLQLLFYSVGIGQISSEVPQNLSASRPQDRQFILSSKKLLLSDSGFYLCAWRGTGSSPLHFGNGTRLTVT.

CDR3 coding DNA: TGCAGCGTCACAGGTGCTACGACCTACGAGCAGTACTTC. Translated: CSVTGATTYEQYF. The chain couples TRBV29-1 to TRBJ2-4; D may be TRBD1 (5 bases). The J call may be faulty, since TRBJ2-7 better matches the DNA end. Germline CDR1 and CDR2: SQVTM and ANQGSEA. The CDR3 loop spans 13 amino acids.

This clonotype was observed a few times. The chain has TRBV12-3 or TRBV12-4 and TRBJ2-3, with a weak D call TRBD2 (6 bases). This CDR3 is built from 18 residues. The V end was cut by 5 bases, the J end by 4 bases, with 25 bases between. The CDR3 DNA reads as TGTGCCAGCAGTCCCTCACTCCGGGACTCGTCCCAGGCAGATACGCAGTATTTT. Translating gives CASSPSLRDSSQADTQYF.

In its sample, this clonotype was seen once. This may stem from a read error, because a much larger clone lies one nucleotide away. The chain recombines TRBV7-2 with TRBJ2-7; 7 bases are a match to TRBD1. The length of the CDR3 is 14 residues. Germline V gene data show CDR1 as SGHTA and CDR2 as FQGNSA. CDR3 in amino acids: CVSRRTGSSYEQYF. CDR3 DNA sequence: TGTGTCAGCAGAAGGACAGGATCCTCCTACGAGCAGTACTTC.

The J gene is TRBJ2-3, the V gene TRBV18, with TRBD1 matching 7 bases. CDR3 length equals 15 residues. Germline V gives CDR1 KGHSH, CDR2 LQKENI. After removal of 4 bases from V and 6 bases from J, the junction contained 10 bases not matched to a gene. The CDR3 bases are TGTGCCAGCTCACGGGACAGAACCTTGGAGGATACGCAGTATTTT. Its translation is CASSRDRTLEDTQYF. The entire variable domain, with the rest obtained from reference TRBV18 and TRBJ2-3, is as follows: NAGVMQNPRHLVRRRGQEARLRCSPMKGHSHVYWYRQLPEEGLKFMVYLQKENIIDESGMPKERFSAEFPKEGPSILRIQQVVRGDSAAYFCASSRDRTLEDTQYFGPGTRLTVL.

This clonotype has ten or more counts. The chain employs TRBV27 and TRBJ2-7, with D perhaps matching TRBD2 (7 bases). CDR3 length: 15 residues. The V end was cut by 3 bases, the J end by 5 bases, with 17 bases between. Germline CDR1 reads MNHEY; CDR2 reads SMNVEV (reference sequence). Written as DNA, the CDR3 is TGTGCCAGCAGTTTCAATGGGGGGGCGCTGGACGAGCAGTACTTC. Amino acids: CASSFNGGALDEQYF.

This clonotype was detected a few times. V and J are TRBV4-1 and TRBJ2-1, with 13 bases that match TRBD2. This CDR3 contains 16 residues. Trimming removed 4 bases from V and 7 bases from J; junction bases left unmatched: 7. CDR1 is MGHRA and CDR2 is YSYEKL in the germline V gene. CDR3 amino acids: CASSPGLAGAWNEQFF. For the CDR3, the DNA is TGCGCCAGCAGCCCAGGACTAGCGGGAGCGTGGAATGAGCAGTTCTTC.

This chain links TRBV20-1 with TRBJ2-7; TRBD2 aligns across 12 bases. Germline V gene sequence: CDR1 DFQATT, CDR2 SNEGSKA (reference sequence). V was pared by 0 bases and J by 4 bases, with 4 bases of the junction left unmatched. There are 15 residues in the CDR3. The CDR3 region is CSARDELAGGYEQYF. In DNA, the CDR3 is TGCAGTGCTAGAGATGAGCTAGCGGGAGGGTACGAGCAGTACTTC.

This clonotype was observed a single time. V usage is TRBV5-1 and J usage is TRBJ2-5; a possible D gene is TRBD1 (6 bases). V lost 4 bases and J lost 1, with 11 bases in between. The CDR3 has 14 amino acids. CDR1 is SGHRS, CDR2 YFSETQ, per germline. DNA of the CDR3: TGCGCCAGCAGCAGAGAGGACAGCCAAGAGACCCAGTACTTC. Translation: CASSREDSQETQYF.

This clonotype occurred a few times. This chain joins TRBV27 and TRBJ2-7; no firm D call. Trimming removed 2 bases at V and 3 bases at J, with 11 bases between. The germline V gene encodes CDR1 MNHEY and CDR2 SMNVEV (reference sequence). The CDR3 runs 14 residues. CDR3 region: CASSLTRTNYEQYF. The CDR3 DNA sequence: TGTGCCAGCAGTTTAACCCGGACCAACTACGAGCAGTACTTC.

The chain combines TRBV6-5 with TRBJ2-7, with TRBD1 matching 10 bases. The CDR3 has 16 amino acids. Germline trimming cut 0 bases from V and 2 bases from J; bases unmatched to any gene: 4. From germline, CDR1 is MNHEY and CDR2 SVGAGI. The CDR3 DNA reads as TGTGCCAGCAGTTACTCGAGGGACAGGGGTACCTACGAGCAGTACTTC. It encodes CASSYSRDRGTYEQYF.